The 11 T cell receptor beta chains presented below share a single source sample, sequenced in a study of post-analysis software for immune sequencing data. Study-wide results and limits: In patients, about 5 TRBV segments were more frequent than in controls, with TRBV5-6, TRBV5-1 and TRBV20-1 among them.

These receptors are not linked to any known antigen. Libraries were made from TCR beta cDNA, and they carried unique molecular identifiers. TCRdb fed the PCR reads into MiXCR, producing one record per CDR3 protein. This table holds 750,000 to 950,000 distinct CDR3 sequences, 53% found once. Sequencing was done on a sample of blood. These receptors came from a girl aged 5 to 17 with multiple sclerosis.

The rearrangement joins TRBV4-2 to TRBJ2-7, with 10 bases that match TRBD1. The CDR3 loop spans 14 amino acids. Per germline, CDR1 LGHNA and CDR2 YNFKEQ. V gave up 1 base and J gave up 6 bases; unmatched junction bases: 3. The CDR3 loop reads CASSQGQGAAEQYF. CDR3 nucleotide sequence: TGTGCCAGCAGCCAAGGACAGGGGGCGGCCGAGCAGTACTTC.

The table lists this clonotype with many counts. The chain uses TRBV6-5 and TRBJ2-5; D perhaps matches TRBD2 (5 bases). The CDR3 is made up of 15 amino acids. Germline V gene data show CDR1 as MNHEY and CDR2 as SVGAGI. Trimming left V 0 bases short and J 5 bases short, with 13 bases between. CDR3 nucleotide sequence: TGTGCCAGCAGTTACTCGCCCTGGGAGTCGGAGACCCAGTACTTC. Translated: CASSYSPWESETQYF.

There are a few counts of this clonotype. This rearrangement joins TRBV4-1 to TRBJ2-7; TRBD1 matches 7 bases. The CDR3 runs 17 residues. The V gene's germline CDR1 is MGHRA and CDR2 YSYEKL. The junction had 8 bases not matched to a gene; V was cut back by 0 bases and J by 0 bases. The CDR3 here is CASSQDSGQVSSYEQYF. DNA for the CDR3: TGCGCCAGCAGCCAAGATTCAGGACAGGTTTCCTCCTACGAGCAGTACTTC.

This clonotype has only a few counts. The rearrangement uses TRBV6-1 and TRBJ2-7, with TRBD1 matching 8 bases. J was trimmed by 0 bases and V by 2 bases; bases with no gene match: 3. The CDR3 consists of 15 residues. Germline-derived CDR1 and CDR2 are MNHNS and SASEGT. In nucleotides, the CDR3 is TGTGCCAGCAGTGAAAGGACAGGGCACTCCTACGAGCAGTACTTC. Its protein product is CASSERTGHSYEQYF.

As for this clonotype: A much larger clone sits a single nucleotide away, making a read error possible. This sequence joins TRBV20-1 and TRBJ1-2; 8 bases map to TRBD1. Germline-derived CDR1 and CDR2 are DFQATT and SNEGSKA (reference sequence). V was clipped by 1 base and J by 8 bases; unmatched bases: 9. This CDR3 contains 14 residues. The DNA of the CDR3 is TGCAGTGCTAGAGTACCAGACAGGGGTTGGGGCTACACCTTC. This sequence encodes CSARVPDRGWGYTF.

This clonotype was recorded a few times. The V and J genes are TRBV15 and TRBJ2-7; D is possibly TRBD1 (6 bases). This CDR3 is built from 16 residues. The V gene's germline CDR1 is LNHNV and CDR2 YYDKDF (reference sequence). V lost 0 bases to trimming and J lost 0 bases, with 12 bases between them. CDR3 bases: TGTGCCACCAGCAGAGAGAACAGGGAGCCCTCCTACGAGCAGTACTTC. This translates into CATSRENREPSYEQYF.

V and J are TRBV28 and TRBJ2-6; TRBD1 matches 7 bases. The V and J ends lost 5 bases and 12 bases, in that order; junction bases with no gene match: 4. Germline V CDR1 and CDR2: MDHEN, SYDVKM. This CDR3 has 12 residues. The CDR3 loop is CASSIRGSVLTF. CDR3 coding DNA: TGTGCCAGCAGTATCAGGGGGAGCGTCCTGACTTTC.

The CDR3 DNA reads as TGTGCCAGCAGTCCGACAGGGCTCGCAACTAATGAAAAACTGTTTTTT. Amino acid sequence: CASSPTGLATNEKLFF. The chain couples TRBV12-3 or TRBV12-4 to TRBJ1-4; 7 positions match TRBD1. After removal of 5 bases from V and 0 bases from J, the junction contained 6 bases not matched to a gene. The CDR3 spans 16 residues.

The J gene is TRBJ1-4, the V gene TRBV12-3 or TRBV12-4, with D maybe TRBD1 (5 bases). The germline V and J ends were trimmed by 5 bases and 7 bases, with 11 bases remaining between them. The CDR3 is 13 amino acids. The chain's CDR3 is CASSPRQGEKLFF. The CDR3 nucleotides are TGTGCCAGCAGTCCCCGCCAGGGTGAAAAACTGTTTTTT.

This rearrangement joins TRBV3-1 to TRBJ2-5; possibly TRBD1 or TRBD2 for D (7 bases each). Germline V CDR1 and CDR2: LGHDT, YNNKEL (reference sequence). Trimming took 4 bases from V and 8 from J, leaving 20 bases between them. The CDR3 is 15 residues long. Here the CDR3 reads CASSRTRGPMRTQYF. The CDR3 nucleotides are TGTGCCAGCAGCCGGACTAGGGGGCCGATGAGAACCCAGTACTTC.

The chain is built from TRBV12-3 or TRBV12-4 and TRBJ1-2, with 8 positions matching TRBD1. This CDR3 spans 13 amino acids. V shed 7 bases, J shed 7 bases, and the junction held 8 bases outside the gene matches. The CDR3 DNA reads as TGTGCCAGCACCATTCCAGGGGGCTCTGGCTACACCTTC. As protein: CASTIPGGSGYTF.